Shown below are 30 T cell receptor beta chains from a single sample sequenced in a study of T cells after yellow fever vaccination. TCRdb reanalysed the 5' RACE reads using MiXCR and keeps one entry per CDR3 protein. The repertoire has 510,000 or so distinct CDR3 sequences, roughly 21% of them found once; the top ten carry roughly an eighth. Source: PBMCs, taken 15 days after the yellow fever booster vaccination. The origin of the receptors is a man aged 25 to 45 who received the YFV17D yellow fever vaccine.

The CDR3 bases are TGTGCCAGCAGCAAACTTAAGGGACGAAATGAAAAACTGTTTTTT. This encodes CASSKLKGRNEKLFF. The chain combines TRBV21-1 with TRBJ1-4; TRBD1, the D gene given by the table, was not confirmed from the DNA. TRBV21-1 is marked as a pseudogene. The CDR3 extends over 15 amino acids.

The V call is TRBV5-1, the J call TRBJ2-5, with 11 bases that match TRBD1. Germline CDR1 SGHRS, CDR2 YFSETQ. The CDR3 is made up of 15 amino acids. Losses at the gene ends were 4 bases for V and 1 base for J; bases not matched to a gene: 3. In nucleotides, the CDR3 is TGCGCCAGCAGCCCGGACAGGGGGCCCCAAGAGACCCAGTACTTC. Amino acids: CASSPDRGPQETQYF.

This clonotype was observed a single time. The chain combines TRBV24-1 with TRBJ2-1, with 14 bases fitting TRBD2. CDR3 size: 17 residues. Per the germline V gene, CDR1 is KGHDR and CDR2 is SFDVKD. Germline trimming cut 1 base from V and 5 bases from J; bases unmatched to any gene: 3. CDR3 sequence (DNA): TGTGCCACCAGTGATTTCCGGACTAGCGGGAGGAACAATGAGCAGTTCTTC. It yields the protein CATSDFRTSGRNNEQFF.

The V and J genes are TRBV18 and TRBJ2-1; 10 positions agree with TRBD2. V dropped 3 bases and J dropped 6; count of bases not matched to a gene: 5. Germline assignment: CDR1 KGHSH and CDR2 LQKENI. The CDR3 runs 15 residues. The CDR3 reads CASSPVTSGPNEQFF. Written as DNA, the CDR3 is TGTGCCAGCTCACCGGTGACTAGCGGGCCCAATGAGCAGTTCTTC.

This clonotype was counted between two and nine times. The chain recombines TRBV20-1 with TRBJ2-7, with 12 bases fitting TRBD2. Germline CDR1 is DFQATT and CDR2 is SNEGSKA (reference sequence). V dropped 3 bases and J dropped 5; count of bases not matched to a gene: 2. The CDR3 runs to 13 residues. The CDR3 loop reads CSARTSGRHEQYF. CDR3 sequence (DNA): TGCAGTGCTAGGACTAGCGGGAGACACGAGCAGTACTTC.

A few counts support this clonotype. The V call is TRBV12-3 or TRBV12-4, the J call TRBJ2-1, with TRBD1 identical over 7 bases. With 7 bases clipped from V and 6 bases from J, the junction kept 9 bases outside the gene matches. This CDR3 has 14 amino acids. The DNA for the CDR3 is TGTGCCAGCATTCCGGGACAGATGCTCAATGAGCAGTTCTTC. Protein: CASIPGQMLNEQFF.

In DNA form, the CDR3 reads TGCAGCGTTCCTAGACCGACCCGACTAGCGAAAAGCGGTAGCATTCAGTACTTC. Its translation: CSVPRPTRLAKSGSIQYF. The gene calls are TRBV29-1 and TRBJ2-4, with 8 bases that match TRBD2. This CDR3 comprises 18 residues. From germline, CDR1 is SQVTM and CDR2 ANQGSEA. V gave up 5 bases and J gave up 9 bases; unmatched junction bases: 24.

This sequence joins TRBV20-1 and TRBJ2-7; 7 positions agree with TRBD1. V lost 6 bases to trimming and J lost 12 bases; unmatched junction nucleotides: 17. Germline values: CDR1 DFQATT, CDR2 SNEGSKA (reference sequence). The CDR3 spans 13 residues. The CDR3 spells CSAPEGAQGPSYF. Written as DNA, the CDR3 is TGCAGTGCCCCAGAGGGGGCACAGGGACCGTCGTACTTC.

The CDR3, as DNA: TGTGCCAGCAGCGAATTGGGGGTTAACACTGAAGCTTTCTTT. Amino acids: CASSELGVNTEAFF. This chain connects TRBV7-9 to TRBJ1-1; D possibly corresponds to TRBD1 (5 bases). This CDR3 is 14 amino acids long. The germline CDR1 and CDR2 sequences are SEHNR and FQNEAQ (reference sequence). V lost 5 bases, J lost 2 bases, and 12 bases lay in between.

This clonotype was seen only a few times. The rearrangement uses TRBV14 and TRBJ2-7; D possibly uses TRBD1 or TRBD2 (5 bases each). Germline V lookup: CDR1 SGHDN, CDR2 FVKESK. The V end lost 6 bases, the J end lost 5 bases, and 17 bases lay between the germline ends. This CDR3 spans 14 amino acids. The CDR3 loop reads CASSPGRNEHEQYF. The CDR3, as DNA: TGTGCCAGCAGTCCGGGACGTAACGAGCACGAGCAGTACTTC.

This clonotype has more than one count but fewer than ten. The V and J genes are TRBV30 and TRBJ1-2, with D hard to call. CDR1 and CDR2 from the germline V gene are GTSNPN and SVGIG (reference sequence). This CDR3 is 12 amino acids long. Trimming stripped 5 bases from V and 4 bases from J, with 11 bases between. In DNA form, the CDR3 reads TGTGCCTGGGCGTCCGGGAGCTATGGCTACACCTTC. It is translated as CAWASGSYGYTF.

Only a few counts were recorded for this clonotype. The chain combines TRBV30 with TRBJ2-3, with 10 bases matching TRBD2. This CDR3 is 16 amino acids long. V lost 2 bases and J lost 5; bases outside the gene matches: 10. CDR1 is GTSNPN, CDR2 SVGIG, per germline (reference sequence). The CDR3 loop is CAWSPALAGAGDTQYF. CDR3 DNA: TGTGCCTGGAGTCCCGCCCTAGCGGGAGCGGGAGATACGCAGTATTTT.

V and J are TRBV29-1 and TRBJ2-4, with D uncertain. From germline, CDR1 is SQVTM and CDR2 ANQGSEA. The ends were cut back, 6 bases at V and 8 bases at J, with 14 bases in the middle. The CDR3 is made up of 12 amino acids. The CDR3 is CSVAAAADIQYF. DNA for the CDR3: TGCAGCGTGGCAGCAGCCGCGGACATTCAGTACTTC.

The V gene is TRBV27, the J gene TRBJ2-1; 14 nucleotides line up with TRBD2. The CDR3 runs to 15 residues. V lost 5 bases and J lost 7; bases outside the gene matches: 4. Germline lookup yields CDR1 MNHEY and CDR2 SMNVEV (reference sequence). The CDR3 bases are TGTGCCAGCAGTAAGACTAGCGGGAGGGTGAATGAGCAGTTCTTC. It encodes CASSKTSGRVNEQFF.

The rearrangement uses TRBV4-3 and TRBJ2-1, with D unclear. Germline V gives CDR1 LGHNA, CDR2 YSLEER. The CDR3 consists of 16 residues. Trimming shortened V by 4 bases and J by 0 bases, and 13 bases separated the two germline ends. The CDR3 is CASSRLAQFSYNEQFF. The DNA for the CDR3 is TGCGCCAGCAGCCGCTTAGCTCAATTCTCCTACAATGAGCAGTTCTTC.

The CDR3 sequence is CSVEGSSSGRGYEQYF. The CDR3 bases are TGCAGCGTTGAAGGGTCCTCTAGCGGGAGAGGGTACGAGCAGTACTTC. The V gene is TRBV29-1, the J gene TRBJ2-7; 10 bases agree with TRBD2. Germline trimming cut 1 base from V and 4 bases from J; bases unmatched to any gene: 10. This CDR3 has 16 residues. Germline V lookup: CDR1 SQVTM, CDR2 ANQGSEA.

V and J are TRBV3-1 and TRBJ1-5; the D is unclear. The CDR3 runs to 14 residues. Germline V gives CDR1 LGHDT, CDR2 YNNKEL (reference sequence). Trimming stripped 2 bases from V and 3 bases from J, with 8 bases between. The CDR3 reads CASSQRFTNQPQHF. The CDR3 DNA reads as TGTGCCAGCAGCCAACGGTTCACCAATCAGCCCCAGCATTTT.

This clonotype was picked up a small number of times. The rearrangement joins TRBV30 to TRBJ1-2; tentative D call: TRBD1 (6 bases). Germline-derived CDR1 and CDR2 are GTSNPN and SVGIG (reference sequence). The CDR3 is 14 residues long. V lost 6 bases and J 2 bases, leaving 16 bases between the germline ends. CDR3 loop: CACRQAPTNYGYTF. The CDR3 DNA sequence: TGTGCCTGCAGACAGGCCCCGACGAACTATGGCTACACCTTC.

The chain couples TRBV7-9 to TRBJ2-7; D not resolved. Germline V gene sequence: CDR1 SEHNR, CDR2 FQNEAQ (reference sequence). V lost 3 bases and J 6 bases, leaving 6 bases between the germline ends. The CDR3 runs to 11 residues. The CDR3: CASSFSPEQYF. The DNA of the CDR3 is TGTGCCAGCAGCTTCTCTCCCGAGCAGTACTTC.

This clonotype appeared a few times. This rearrangement joins TRBV28 to TRBJ1-3; 9 bases align to TRBD1. With 3 bases clipped from V and 6 bases from J, the junction kept 6 bases outside the gene matches. This CDR3 spans 15 amino acids. Germline-derived CDR1 and CDR2 are MDHEN and SYDVKM. CDR3 sequence: CASSLDGTGLNTIYF. Here the CDR3 DNA reads TGTGCCAGCAGTTTGGACGGGACAGGGTTAAACACCATATATTTT.

This clonotype was observed a few times. This chain uses TRBV20-1 with TRBJ1-2, with 8 bases that match TRBD1. This CDR3 comprises 14 residues. CDR1 and CDR2 from the germline V gene are DFQATT and SNEGSKA (reference sequence). With 5 bases clipped from V and 2 bases from J, the junction kept 7 bases outside the gene matches. CDR3 amino acids: CSARTGRVNYGYTF. DNA of the CDR3: TGCAGTGCTCGGACAGGGCGGGTGAACTATGGCTACACCTTC.

V gene TRBV25-1 combines with J gene TRBJ2-6; 8 bases line up with TRBD1. V trimming: 3 bases; J trimming: 4 bases; junction bases outside the gene matches: 5. The CDR3 loop spans 16 amino acids. Germline CDR1 reads MGHDK; CDR2 reads SYGVNS. The CDR3 is CASSDQGAAGANVLTF. CDR3 coding DNA: TGTGCCAGCAGTGACCAGGGGGCAGCAGGGGCCAACGTCCTGACTTTC.

The V and J genes are TRBV25-1 and TRBJ2-2, with TRBD1 matching over 8 bases. Looked up from germline, CDR1 is MGHDK and CDR2 is SYGVNS. The length of the CDR3 is 18 residues. V shed 5 bases and J 2 bases; nucleotides not matched to a gene: 13. The CDR3 is CASSSTDREIPNTGELFF. For the CDR3, the DNA is TGTGCCAGCAGTTCCACGGACAGGGAGATCCCTAACACCGGGGAGCTGTTTTTT.

There are a few counts of this clonotype. The chain couples TRBV12-3 or TRBV12-4 to TRBJ2-1; 9 bases are a match to TRBD1. J was trimmed by 7 bases and V by 3 bases; bases with no gene match: 7. The length of the CDR3 is 15 residues. DNA for the CDR3: TGTGCCAGCAGTTTTGGACAGGGGTCTACAAATGAGCAGTTCTTC. It is translated as CASSFGQGSTNEQFF.

This clonotype turned up a few times. The chain is built from TRBV7-2 and TRBJ2-5; possibly TRBD2 for D (5 bases). This CDR3 is built from 13 residues. Looked up from germline, CDR1 is SGHTA and CDR2 is FQGNSA. V was cut by 11 bases and J by 4 bases, with 17 bases left in between. CDR3 sequence reads: CAANRRDTETQYF. CDR3 nucleotide sequence: TGTGCCGCAAATCGCCGGGATACAGAGACCCAGTACTTC.

V is TRBV20-1 and J is TRBJ2-3; 7 nucleotides align to TRBD2. Germline CDR1 reads DFQATT; CDR2 reads SNEGSKA (reference sequence). J was trimmed by 4 bases and V by 3 bases; bases with no gene match: 7. CDR3 length equals 14 residues. CDR3 nucleotides: TGCAGTGCTAGTATGTGGGAGGGCTCAGATACGCAGTATTTT. Translated, it gives CSASMWEGSDTQYF.

The sample holds a few counts of this clonotype. This sequence joins TRBV12-3 or TRBV12-4 and TRBJ2-1, with D possibly being TRBD2 (7 bases). The CDR3 length is 13 residues. Trimming removed 7 bases at V and 6 bases at J, with 13 bases between. CDR3 sequence reads: CASTPGGRNEQFF. The CDR3 DNA reads as TGTGCCAGCACTCCGGGGGGCCGCAATGAGCAGTTCTTC.

V usage is TRBV20-1 and J usage is TRBJ2-3; 7 bases align to TRBD1. Germline V gene sequence: CDR1 DFQATT, CDR2 SNEGSKA (reference sequence). The CDR3 consists of 11 residues. V shed 6 bases, J shed 5 bases, and the junction held 2 bases outside the gene matches. The CDR3 nucleotides read TGCAGTGCGCGACAGGGAGATACGCAGTATTTT. Protein sequence: CSARQGDTQYF.

This rearrangement joins TRBV9 to TRBJ2-7, with TRBD2 matching 11 bases. The CDR3 runs to 14 residues. The germline CDR1 and CDR2 sequences are SGDLS and YYNGEE. V shed 4 bases, J shed 5 bases, and the junction held 5 bases outside the gene matches. The CDR3 sequence: CASSPLAGGHEQYF. Here the CDR3 DNA reads TGTGCCAGCAGCCCTCTAGCGGGAGGACACGAGCAGTACTTC.

The V gene is TRBV29-1, the J gene TRBJ2-1; possibly TRBD1 or TRBD2 for D (6 bases each). The CDR3 consists of 15 residues. Trimming removed 1 base at V and 4 bases at J, with 14 bases between. Germline-derived CDR1 and CDR2 are SQVTM and ANQGSEA. The CDR3 DNA reads as TGCAGCGTTGAAGGCGGGTCGGGGGCGTACAATGAGCAGTTCTTC. It specifies CSVEGGSGAYNEQFF.